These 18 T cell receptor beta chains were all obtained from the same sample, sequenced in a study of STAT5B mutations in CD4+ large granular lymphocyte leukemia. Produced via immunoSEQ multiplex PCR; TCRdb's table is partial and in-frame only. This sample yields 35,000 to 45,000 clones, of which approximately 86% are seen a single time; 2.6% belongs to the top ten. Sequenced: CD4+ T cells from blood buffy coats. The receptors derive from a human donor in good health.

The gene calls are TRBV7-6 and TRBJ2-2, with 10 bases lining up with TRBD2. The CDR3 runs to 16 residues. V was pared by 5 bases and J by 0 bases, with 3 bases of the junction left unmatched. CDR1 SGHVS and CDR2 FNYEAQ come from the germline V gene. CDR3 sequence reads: CASSLGLAANTGELFF. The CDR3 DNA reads TGTGCCAGCAGCCTCGGACTAGCGGCGAACACCGGGGAGCTGTTTTTT.

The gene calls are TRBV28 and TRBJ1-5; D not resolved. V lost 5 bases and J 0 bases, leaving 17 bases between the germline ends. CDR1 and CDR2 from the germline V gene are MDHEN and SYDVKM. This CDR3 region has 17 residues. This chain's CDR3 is CASSRRFRMDSNQPQHF. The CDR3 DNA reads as TGTGCCAGCAGTCGACGATTTAGGATGGATAGCAATCAGCCCCAGCATTTT.

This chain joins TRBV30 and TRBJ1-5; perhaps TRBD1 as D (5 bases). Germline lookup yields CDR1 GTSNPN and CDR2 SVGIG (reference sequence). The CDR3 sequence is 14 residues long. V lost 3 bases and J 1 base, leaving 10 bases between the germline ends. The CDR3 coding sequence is TGTGCCTGGAGCCGGGGGGGGAGCAATCAGCCCCAGCATTTT. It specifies CAWSRGGSNQPQHF.

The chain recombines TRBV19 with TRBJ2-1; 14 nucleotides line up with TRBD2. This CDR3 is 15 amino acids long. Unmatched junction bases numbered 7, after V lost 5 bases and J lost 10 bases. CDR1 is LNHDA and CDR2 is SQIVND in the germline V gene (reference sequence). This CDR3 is CASSPGTSGRQEQFF. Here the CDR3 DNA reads TGTGCCAGTAGTCCAGGGACTAGCGGGAGACAAGAGCAGTTCTTC.

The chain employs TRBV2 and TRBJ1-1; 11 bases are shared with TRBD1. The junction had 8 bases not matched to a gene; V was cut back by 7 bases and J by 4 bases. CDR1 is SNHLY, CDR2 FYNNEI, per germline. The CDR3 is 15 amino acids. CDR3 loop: CASILRGTGGTEAFF. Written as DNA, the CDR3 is TGTGCCAGCATCTTGAGAGGGACAGGGGGCACTGAAGCTTTCTTT.

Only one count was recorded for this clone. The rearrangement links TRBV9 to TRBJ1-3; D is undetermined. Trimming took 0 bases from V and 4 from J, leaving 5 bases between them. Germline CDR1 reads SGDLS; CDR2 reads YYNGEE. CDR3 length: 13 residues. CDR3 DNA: TGTGCCAGCAGCGTAGTACCGGGAAACACCATATATTTT. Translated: CASSVVPGNTIYF.

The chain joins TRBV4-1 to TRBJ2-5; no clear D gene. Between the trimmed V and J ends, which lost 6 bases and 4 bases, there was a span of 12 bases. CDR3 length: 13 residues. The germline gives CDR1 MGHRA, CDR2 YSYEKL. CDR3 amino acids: CASSRAVAETQYF. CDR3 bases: TGCGCCAGCAGTCGGGCCGTGGCAGAGACCCAGTACTTC.

In DNA form, the CDR3 reads TGTGCCAGCAGTTACTCGGCCTCTGGACAGCTCTATGGCTACACCTTC. Translating gives CASSYSASGQLYGYTF. This chain connects TRBV6-5 to TRBJ1-2; TRBD1 is a possible D gene (6 bases). Trimming pared 0 bases from V and 4 bases from J, leaving 15 bases between. Germline-derived CDR1 and CDR2 are MNHEY and SVGAGI. This CDR3 is 16 amino acids long.

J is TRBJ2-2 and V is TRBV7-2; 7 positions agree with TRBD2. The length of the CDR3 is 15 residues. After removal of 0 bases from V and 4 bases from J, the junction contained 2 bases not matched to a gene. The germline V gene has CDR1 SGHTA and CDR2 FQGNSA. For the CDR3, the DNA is TGTGCCAGCAGCTTAGCGTCTAGCGGCACCGGGGAGCTGTTTTTT. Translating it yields CASSLASSGTGELFF.

The CDR3 region is CASSLVQGQETQYF. CDR3 in DNA: TGCGCCAGCAGCTTGGTGCAGGGCCAAGAGACCCAGTACTTC. This chain uses TRBV5-1 with TRBJ2-5; a possible D gene is TRBD1 (5 bases). The germline V and J ends were trimmed by 0 bases and 1 base, with 7 bases remaining between them. Germline loops: CDR1 SGHRS, CDR2 YFSETQ. The CDR3 runs 14 residues.

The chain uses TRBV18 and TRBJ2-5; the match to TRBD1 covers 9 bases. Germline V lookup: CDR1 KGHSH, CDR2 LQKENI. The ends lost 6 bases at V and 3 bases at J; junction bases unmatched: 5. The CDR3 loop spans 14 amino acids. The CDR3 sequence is CASSQRDREETQYF. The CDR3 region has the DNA TGTGCCAGCTCCCAACGGGACAGGGAAGAGACCCAGTACTTC.

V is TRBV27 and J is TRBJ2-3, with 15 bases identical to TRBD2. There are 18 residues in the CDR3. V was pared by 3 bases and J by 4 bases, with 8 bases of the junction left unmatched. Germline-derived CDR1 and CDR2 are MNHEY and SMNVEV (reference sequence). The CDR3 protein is CASSFSGLAGGRADTQYF. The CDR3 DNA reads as TGTGCCAGCAGTTTCTCGGGACTAGCGGGAGGACGGGCAGATACGCAGTATTTT.

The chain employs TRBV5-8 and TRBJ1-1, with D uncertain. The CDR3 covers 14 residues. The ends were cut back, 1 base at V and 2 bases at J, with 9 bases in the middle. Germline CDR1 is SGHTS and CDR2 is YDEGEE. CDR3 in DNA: TGTGCCAGCAGCTTGTGGTGGTCAAACACTGAAGCTTTCTTT. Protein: CASSLWWSNTEAFF.

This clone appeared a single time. The CDR3 nucleotides are TGCGCCAGCAGTGATACCGGGCAGCCCCCCTACGAGCAGTACTTC. It yields the protein CASSDTGQPPYEQYF. This chain uses TRBV10-1 with TRBJ2-7, with no clear D. Trimming shortened V by 3 bases and J by 2 bases, and 14 bases separated the two germline ends. The CDR3 extends over 15 amino acids. The V gene's germline CDR1 is WNHNN and CDR2 SYGVQD (reference sequence).

The CDR3 spells CASSPTETSGSVHEQYF. The CDR3 DNA follows: TGCGCCAGCAGCCCTACCGAGACTAGCGGGAGTGTTCACGAGCAGTACTTC. This rearrangement joins TRBV4-1 to TRBJ2-7; 12 bases match TRBD2. Germline lookup yields CDR1 MGHRA and CDR2 YSYEKL. The CDR3 consists of 17 residues. Unmatched junction bases numbered 12, after V lost 4 bases and J lost 5 bases.

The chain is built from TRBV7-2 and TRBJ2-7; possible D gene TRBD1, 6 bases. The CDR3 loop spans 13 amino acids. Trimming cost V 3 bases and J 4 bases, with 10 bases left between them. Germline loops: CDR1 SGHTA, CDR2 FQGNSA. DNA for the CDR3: TGTGCCAGCAGCTTTGGACAGTTATACGAGCAGTACTTC. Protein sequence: CASSFGQLYEQYF.

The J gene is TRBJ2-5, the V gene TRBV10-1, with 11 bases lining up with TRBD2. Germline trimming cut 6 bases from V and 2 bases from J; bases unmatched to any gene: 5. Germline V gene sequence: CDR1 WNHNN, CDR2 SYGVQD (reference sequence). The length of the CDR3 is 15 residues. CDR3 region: CASSPGTSGQETQYF. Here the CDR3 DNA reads TGCGCCAGCAGCCCCGGGACTAGCGGTCAAGAGACCCAGTACTTC.

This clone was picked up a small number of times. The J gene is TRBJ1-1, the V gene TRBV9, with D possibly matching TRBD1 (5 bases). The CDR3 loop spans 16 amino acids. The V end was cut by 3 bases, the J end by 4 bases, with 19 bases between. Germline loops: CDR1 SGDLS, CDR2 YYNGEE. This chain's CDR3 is CASSAVAGGGGTEAFF. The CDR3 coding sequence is TGTGCCAGCAGCGCCGTAGCTGGGGGTGGAGGCACTGAAGCTTTCTTT. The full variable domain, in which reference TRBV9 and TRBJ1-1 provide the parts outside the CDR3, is DSGVTQTPKHLITATGQRVTLRCSPRSGDLSVYWYQQSLDQGLQFLIQYYNGEERAKGNILERFSAQQFPDLHSELNLSSLELGDSALYFCASSAVAGGGGTEAFFGQGTRLTVV.